These T cell receptor beta chains were read from a single sample in a study of T-cell reconstitution after alpha-beta-depleted transplantation in children. TCRdb re-derived calls from the PCR reads in MiXCR, one entry per CDR3 protein. The sample carries 490,000 or so distinct CDR3 sequences, 8% to 11% recorded once. The material was PBMCs, obtained before TCRalphabeta/CD19-depleted stem cell transplant. These receptors were taken from a child aged 2 to 15 with inherited bone marrow failure, due to receive a stem cell transplant. CDR3s include the opening cysteine and the closing phenylalanine or tryptophan. A D gene is named only where the DNA matches it firmly. The size field is filled for only some rows; it gives once, few, many or a size class.

CDR3aa	CDR3nt	len	d_gene	abundance	j_gene	v_gene
CASRTAASGSTYEQYF	TGTGCCAGCAGAACGGCGGCTAGCGGGAGTACCTACGAGCAGTACTTC	16	TRBD2	many	TRBJ2-7	TRBV28
CASSVERGTDEQYF	TGTGCCAGCAGCGTAGAACGGGGGACCGACGAGCAGTACTTC	14	.	many	TRBJ2-7	TRBV7-9
CSARDPLLAGVLYEQYF	TGCAGTGCTAGAGACCCCCTCCTAGCGGGAGTCCTCTACGAGCAGTACTTC	17	TRBD2	many	TRBJ2-7	TRBV20-1
CASTKDPQGRLNYGYTF	TGTGCCAGCACCAAGGACCCACAGGGACGACTTAACTATGGCTACACCTTC	17	.	many	TRBJ1-2	TRBV28
CASSQALWTAQETQYF	TGCGCCAGCAGCCAAGCTCTTTGGACAGCTCAAGAGACCCAGTACTTC	16	.	many	TRBJ2-5	TRBV4-3
CSASRGQGAEEQYF	TGCAGTGCTTCCCGAGGCCAGGGGGCCGAAGAGCAGTACTTC	14	TRBD1	many	TRBJ2-7	TRBV20-1
CASSPRASGSYEQYF	TGTGCCAGCAGCCCCAGGGCTAGCGGGAGCTACGAGCAGTACTTC	15	TRBD2	many	TRBJ2-7	TRBV7-2
CASSFAGGTTDTQYF	TGTGCCAGCAGCTTTGCAGGAGGGACCACAGATACGCAGTATTTT	15	.	many	TRBJ2-3	TRBV7-2
CASSPWGQREDAEQFF	TGTGCCAGCAGCCCCTGGGGGCAGCGGGAGGATGCTGAGCAGTTCTTC	16	TRBD2	many	TRBJ2-1	TRBV5-5
CSVDVGGSSGANVLTF	TGCAGCGTTGATGTGGGAGGCTCCTCTGGGGCCAACGTCCTGACTTTC	16	.	.	TRBJ2-6	TRBV29-1
CASSFRSQGDGYEQYF	TGTGCCAGCAGTTTCAGATCTCAGGGAGACGGGTACGAGCAGTACTTC	16	.	many	TRBJ2-7	TRBV12-3/TRBV12-4
CASSLFVSINQPQHF	TGTGCCAGCAGCTTGTTCGTCAGCATCAATCAGCCCCAGCATTTT	15	.	.	TRBJ1-5	TRBV5-6
CASSPAGTPYNEQFF	TGTGCCAGCAGTCCAGCGGGGACCCCCTACAATGAGCAGTTCTTC	15	TRBD2	many	TRBJ2-1	TRBV7-6
CSVHTGSGELFF	TGCAGCGTTCATACAGGGTCCGGGGAGCTGTTTTTT	12	.	many	TRBJ2-2	TRBV29-1
CAWTLGGTQYF	TGTGCCTGGACCCTGGGAGGCACCCAGTACTTC	11	.	many	TRBJ2-5	TRBV30
CASSMGLPYNEQFF	TGTGCCAGTAGTATGGGGCTACCGTACAATGAGCAGTTCTTC	14	.	many	TRBJ2-1	TRBV19
CASSFPSGPTDTQYF	TGTGCCAGCAGTTTTCCTAGCGGTCCCACAGATACGCAGTATTTT	15	TRBD2	many	TRBJ2-3	TRBV28
CASRGERTAYEQYF	TGTGCCAGCCGTGGAGAGAGGACAGCCTACGAGCAGTACTTC	14	.	few	TRBJ2-7	TRBV27
CASSPRDSESSYEQYF	TGTGCCAGCAGTCCGCGGGACAGCGAGAGCTCCTACGAGCAGTACTTC	16	.	few	TRBJ2-7	TRBV6-2/TRBV6-3
CASSFDRAYEQFF	TGTGCCAGCAGCTTTGACAGGGCCTATGAGCAGTTCTTC	13	TRBD1	many	TRBJ2-1	TRBV11-3
CASSRWGGNEQFF	TGTGCCAGTAGCAGGTGGGGGGGCAATGAGCAGTTCTTC	13	TRBD2	.	TRBJ2-1	TRBV19
CSARGASGEQFF	TGCAGCGCCCGGGGGGCAAGCGGTGAGCAGTTCTTC	12	.	many	TRBJ2-1	TRBV29-1
CASSLGTGGHEQFF	TGCGCCAGCAGCTTGGGGACAGGCGGCCATGAGCAGTTCTTC	14	TRBD1	many	TRBJ2-1	TRBV5-1
CASSLQWNGDTQYF	TGTGCCAGCAGCCTCCAGTGGAACGGGGATACGCAGTATTTT	14	.	many	TRBJ2-3	TRBV11-2
CASSVGTGTYEQYF	TGTGCCAGCAGCGTTGGGACGGGGACCTACGAGCAGTACTTC	14	.	.	TRBJ2-7	TRBV9
CASSAGGPEETQYF	TGCGCCAGCAGCGCGGGGGGCCCAGAAGAGACCCAGTACTTC	14	TRBD2	many	TRBJ2-5	TRBV5-1
CASSESRYLSNEQFF	TGCGCCAGCAGTGAGTCGAGATATCTTTCCAATGAGCAGTTCTTC	15	.	.	TRBJ2-1	TRBV10-2
CASSVARRDYNEQFF	TGTGCCAGCAGCGTAGCTAGGAGGGATTACAATGAGCAGTTCTTC	15	.	.	TRBJ2-1	TRBV9